The 22 T cell receptor beta chains in this list originate from one sample, sequenced in a study of cytomegalovirus exposure and HLA in healthy donors. PCR primers comprised 60 Vbeta and 13 Jbeta primers. TCRdb's copy holds only in-frame clones and misses some; the assay was immunoSEQ multiplex PCR. The sample consists of about 140,000 clones, approximately 72% of them appearing once. The sample consisted of PBMCs. The receptors derive from a man in his forties in good health and CMV-seronegative.

The J gene is TRBJ1-1, the V gene TRBV7-9; unclear D gene. Deletions cut 5 bases from V and 5 bases from J, with 12 bases between. CDR3 length: 13 amino acids. Looked up from germline, CDR1 is SEHNR and CDR2 is FQNEAQ (reference sequence). CDR3 sequence reads: CASSTPGGTEAFF. CDR3 bases: TGTGCCAGCAGCACCCCGGGAGGGACTGAAGCTTTCTTT.

The rearrangement joins TRBV7-6 to TRBJ2-1; 13 bases agree with TRBD2. CDR1 and CDR2 (germline): SGHVS, FNYEAQ. The trim removed 5 bases at V and 6 bases at J, leaving 7 bases unmatched. This CDR3 spans 16 amino acids. The CDR3 is CASSQLAGGLSNEQFF. CDR3 sequence (DNA): TGTGCCAGCAGCCAACTAGCGGGGGGGCTAAGCAATGAGCAGTTCTTC.

This chain connects TRBV2 to TRBJ2-5, with D uncertain. Per germline, CDR1 SNHLY and CDR2 FYNNEI. Trimming left V 10 bases short and J 3 bases short, with 9 bases between. This CDR3 is built from 11 residues. The CDR3 region is CATLGEETQYF. Written as DNA, the CDR3 is TGTGCCACTCTAGGAGAAGAGACCCAGTACTTC.

The rearrangement joins TRBV6-5 to TRBJ2-7; TRBD1 matches at 7 bases. The CDR3 contains 15 residues. V shed 0 bases and J 0 bases; nucleotides not matched to a gene: 2. Germline V lookup: CDR1 MNHEY, CDR2 SVGAGI. In DNA form, the CDR3 reads TGTGCCAGCAGTTACTCGGGGGACAGCTCCTACGAGCAGTACTTC. It yields the protein CASSYSGDSSYEQYF.

The V gene is TRBV7-9, the J gene TRBJ2-7; 8 positions agree with TRBD1. The ends lost 5 bases at V and 6 bases at J; junction bases unmatched: 12. Per the germline V gene, CDR1 is SEHNR and CDR2 is FQNEAQ (reference sequence). The CDR3 has 15 amino acids. The CDR3 here is CASSPRTGNPGEQYF. For the CDR3, the DNA is TGTGCCAGCAGCCCACGGACAGGGAACCCGGGCGAGCAGTACTTC.

The V call is TRBV28, the J call TRBJ2-3, with TRBD2 matching 9 bases. Trimming cost V 2 bases and J 3 bases; bases outside gene matches: 3. The CDR3 extends over 15 amino acids. The V gene's germline CDR1 is MDHEN and CDR2 SYDVKM. CDR3 loop: CASSLLAGITDTQYF. CDR3 coding DNA: TGTGCCAGCAGTTTACTAGCGGGGATTACAGATACGCAGTATTTT.

This chain joins TRBV7-9 and TRBJ2-3, with D unresolved. Trimming pared 5 bases from V and 6 bases from J, leaving 15 bases between. This CDR3 has 14 residues. Germline lookup yields CDR1 SEHNR and CDR2 FQNEAQ (reference sequence). The CDR3 nucleotides are TGTGCCAGCAGCCCGACACTGCCACGGGATACGCAGTATTTT. It encodes CASSPTLPRDTQYF.

The V gene is TRBV5-4, the J gene TRBJ2-2, with 10 bases that match TRBD2. The V gene's germline CDR1 is SGHNT and CDR2 YYREEE (reference sequence). The length of the CDR3 is 15 residues. J was trimmed by 6 bases and V by 4 bases; bases with no gene match: 6. The CDR3 bases are TGTGCCAGCAGCGCGGGACTAGCGAGGGCCGGGGAGCTGTTTTTT. This sequence encodes CASSAGLARAGELFF.

The genes are TRBV5-1 and TRBJ2-4; perhaps TRBD1 as D (5 bases). CDR1 and CDR2 (germline): SGHRS, YFSETQ. The CDR3 consists of 15 residues. V lost 2 bases, J lost 0 bases, and 9 bases lay in between. CDR3 sequence (DNA): TGCGCCAGCAGCTTTTCCCAGGGAGCCAAAAACATTCAGTACTTC. Protein sequence: CASSFSQGAKNIQYF.

This sequence joins TRBV29-1 and TRBJ1-4; D gene uncertain. Germline CDR1 reads SQVTM; CDR2 reads ANQGSEA. V was pared by 0 bases and J by 6 bases, with 8 bases between. The CDR3 extends over 13 amino acids. CDR3: CSVEDEADEKLFF. CDR3 bases: TGCAGCGTTGAAGATGAGGCAGATGAAAAACTGTTTTTT.

The gene calls are TRBV13 and TRBJ1-1; the D is unclear. Trimming removed 3 bases at V and 11 bases at J, with 13 bases between. This CDR3 is 12 amino acids long. Germline assignment: CDR1 PRHDT and CDR2 FYEKMQ (reference sequence). CDR3 loop: CASSFPSEEAFF. CDR3 bases: TGTGCCAGCAGCTTCCCCTCCGAGGAGGCTTTCTTT.

This chain links TRBV4-1 with TRBJ2-1; 9 bases agree with TRBD2. Unmatched junction bases numbered 5, after V lost 2 bases and J lost 0 bases. This CDR3 has 17 amino acids. From germline, CDR1 is MGHRA and CDR2 YSYEKL. Here the CDR3 DNA reads TGCGCCAGCAGCCAACGAGAAGCGGGGGGCTCCTACAATGAGCAGTTCTTC. Protein: CASSQREAGGSYNEQFF.

The rearrangement uses TRBV7-2 and TRBJ1-1; weak D call: TRBD1 (6 bases). The CDR3 covers 13 residues. V gave up 3 bases and J gave up 1 base, with 6 bases separating them. Germline V gene sequence: CDR1 SGHTA, CDR2 FQGNSA. CDR3 DNA sequence: TGTGCCAGCAGCTTGACAGGGAACACTGAAGCTTTCTTT. It is translated as CASSLTGNTEAFF.

The CDR3, as DNA: TGCGCCAGCAGCTTGATCGGGGAAAATCAGCCCCAGCATTTT. This encodes CASSLIGENQPQHF. The chain uses TRBV5-1 and TRBJ1-5; no definite D call. V dropped 1 base and J dropped 4 bases, with 9 bases sitting between them. CDR3 length: 14 residues. CDR1 SGHRS and CDR2 YFSETQ come from the germline V gene.

The rearrangement links TRBV27 to TRBJ2-7; TRBD2 agrees at 11 bases. The trim removed 3 bases at V and 5 bases at J, leaving 9 bases unmatched. This CDR3 contains 16 residues. Germline V gene data show CDR1 as MNHEY and CDR2 as SMNVEV (reference sequence). The CDR3 sequence is CASSLLAGGGPHEQYF. CDR3 in DNA: TGTGCCAGCAGTTTGCTAGCGGGAGGAGGCCCCCACGAGCAGTACTTC.

Notes on this clone: An end of the junction differs from the germline gene, which may be a read error. DNA for the CDR3: TGTGCCAGCAGTACGACAGGGGCCAATCAGCCCCAGAATTTT. As protein: CASSTTGANQPQNF. The chain couples TRBV7-2 to TRBJ1-5; 8 nucleotides agree with TRBD1. CDR3 length equals 14 residues. The V gene's germline CDR1 is SGHTA and CDR2 FQGNSA.

The V gene is TRBV19, the J gene TRBJ1-5; 10 nucleotides match TRBD1. From germline, CDR1 is LNHDA and CDR2 SQIVND (reference sequence). The V gene end was trimmed by 5 bases and the J gene end by 1 base; junction bases not matched to a gene: 2. This CDR3 region has 15 residues. CDR3 in DNA: TGTGCCAGTAGTGCGGGACAGGGGAGCAATCAGCCCCAGCATTTT. Encoded protein: CASSAGQGSNQPQHF. The entire variable domain, with the rest obtained from reference TRBV19 and TRBJ1-5, is as follows: DGGITQSPKYLFRKEGQNVTLSCEQNLNHDAMYWYRQDPGQGLRLIYYSQIVNDFQKGDIAEGYSVSREKKESFPLTVTSAQKNPTAFYLCASSAGQGSNQPQHFGDGTRLSIL.

As for this clone: Its ends do not fully match the called genes, so a read error is possible. The gene calls are TRBV2 and TRBJ1-2; D not certain. This CDR3 spans 13 amino acids. Germline loops: CDR1 SNHLY, CDR2 FYNNEI. The CDR3: CASSEPEYYGYPF. In DNA form, the CDR3 reads TGTGCCAGCAGTGAGCCAGAATACTATGGCTACCCCTTC.

The chain recombines TRBV5-1 with TRBJ2-2, with a possible D match to TRBD2 (5 bases). V lost 0 bases, J lost 1 base, and 7 bases lay in between. CDR1 is SGHRS and CDR2 is YFSETQ in the germline V gene. The CDR3 is 15 residues long. The CDR3 DNA is TGCGCCAGCAGCTTGGCTACTAGGAACACCGGGGAGCTGTTTTTT. It is translated as CASSLATRNTGELFF.

V and J are TRBV19 and TRBJ2-7; D not certain. Trimming pared 0 bases from V and 1 base from J, leaving 7 bases between. The CDR3 runs 14 residues. Germline V CDR1 and CDR2: LNHDA, SQIVND (reference sequence). The CDR3 loop reads CASSIERQSYEQYF. DNA of the CDR3: TGTGCCAGTAGTATAGAGCGGCAATCCTACGAGCAGTACTTC. The variable domain in full, completed from reference TRBV19 and TRBJ2-7, reads DGGITQSPKYLFRKEGQNVTLSCEQNLNHDAMYWYRQDPGQGLRLIYYSQIVNDFQKGDIAEGYSVSREKKESFPLTVTSAQKNPTAFYLCASSIERQSYEQYFGPGTRLTVT.

The V call is TRBV10-1, the J call TRBJ2-5; TRBD1 matches at 7 bases. Germline V CDR1 and CDR2: WNHNN, SYGVQD (reference sequence). J gave up 3 bases and V 2 bases, and 0 bases lay outside the gene matches. The CDR3 sequence is 13 residues long. The CDR3 protein is CASSETGEETQYF. In DNA form, the CDR3 reads TGCGCCAGCAGTGAGACAGGGGAAGAGACCCAGTACTTC.

This clone has only a few counts. The J gene is TRBJ2-1, the V gene TRBV29-1; TRBD1 is a possible D gene (6 bases). Germline loops: CDR1 SQVTM, CDR2 ANQGSEA. Trimming stripped 4 bases from V and 7 bases from J, with 14 bases between. There are 13 residues in the CDR3. CDR3 in amino acids: CSVVPGTRNEQFF. The CDR3 bases are TGCAGCGTTGTCCCCGGGACACGGAATGAGCAGTTCTTC.